Each of the 16 T cell receptor beta chains below was sequenced from the same sample in a study of identical twins. TCRdb reanalysed the 5' RACE reads using MiXCR and keeps one entry per CDR3 protein. The sample has 700,000 or so distinct CDR3 sequences, 21% seen once. These same records also appear under a second study, on T cells expressing NK-cell markers.

Sequenced input: PBMCs. These receptors came from a woman under 30 in good health.

There are a few counts of this clonotype. The V call is TRBV20-1, the J call TRBJ2-7, with D perhaps TRBD2 (6 bases). Per germline, CDR1 DFQATT and CDR2 SNEGSKA (reference sequence). Trimming removed 7 bases from V and 2 bases from J, with 12 bases in between. CDR3 length equals 12 residues. The DNA of the CDR3 is TGCAGTGTTCAATCGGGAGCCTACGAGCAGTACTTC. Translation gives CSVQSGAYEQYF.

This clonotype was seen a few times. The chain recombines TRBV12-3 or TRBV12-4 with TRBJ2-5; D is unclear. Trimming removed 6 bases from V and 3 bases from J, with 14 bases in between. The CDR3 is 14 amino acids. The CDR3 here is CASSPPLSEETQYF. DNA for the CDR3: TGTGCCAGCAGCCCCCCCCTGTCGGAAGAGACCCAGTACTTC.

This clonotype was recorded at least ten times. The chain recombines TRBV6-1 with TRBJ2-2; possible D gene TRBD1, 6 bases. The germline gives CDR1 MNHNS, CDR2 SASEGT. The CDR3 contains 13 residues. V was pared by 9 bases and J by 5 bases, with 13 bases between. For the CDR3, the DNA is TGTGCCAGTGGGGGCAGGGAGACCGGGGAGCTGTTTTTT. Translated, it gives CASGGRETGELFF.

This clonotype was seen a handful of times. The chain combines TRBV12-3 or TRBV12-4 with TRBJ2-3; D is unclear. The CDR3 runs to 12 residues. The ends were cut back, 1 base at V and 12 bases at J, with 11 bases in the middle. CDR3 region: CASSLVSGLQYF. The CDR3 bases are TGTGCCAGCAGTTTAGTGTCAGGTCTTCAGTATTTT.

CDR3 DNA: TGTGCCGTACAGCCGGGGGGCAACACTGAAGCTTTCTTT. This translates into CAVQPGGNTEAFF. The rearrangement uses TRBV10-3 and TRBJ1-1; a possible D gene is TRBD1 (6 bases). The ends were cut back, 11 bases at V and 2 bases at J, with 15 bases in the middle. Germline V gene data show CDR1 as ENHRY and CDR2 as SYGVKD. The CDR3 is 13 residues long.

This clonotype was observed a few times. This sequence joins TRBV12-5 and TRBJ2-7; D unresolved. Germline V gene lookup returns CDR1 LGHNT and CDR2 FRNRAP. This CDR3 is 12 amino acids long. V lost 7 bases and J lost 3, with 10 bases in between. CDR3 region: CASAELFYEQYF. CDR3 bases: TGTGCTAGTGCCGAACTCTTCTACGAGCAGTACTTC.

This chain uses TRBV5-1 with TRBJ1-1; D is undetermined. V was shortened by 5 bases and J by 0 bases, with 14 bases between the two germline ends. Germline CDR1 reads SGHRS; CDR2 reads YFSETQ. The CDR3 is 15 residues long. The CDR3 region is CASSIQLGLNTEAFF. CDR3 coding DNA: TGCGCCAGCAGTATACAACTAGGATTGAACACTGAAGCTTTCTTT.

The chain is built from TRBV28 and TRBJ1-1, with 9 bases that match TRBD1. The CDR3 consists of 15 residues. The junction had 16 bases not matched to a gene; V was cut back by 6 bases and J by 11 bases. Germline V CDR1 and CDR2: MDHEN, SYDVKM. CDR3: CASRAGQGPVSRAFF. CDR3 in DNA: TGTGCCAGCAGGGCCGGACAGGGGCCGGTCTCTCGGGCTTTCTTT.

V usage is TRBV5-1 and J usage is TRBJ2-7; D unclear. Germline CDR1 SGHRS, CDR2 YFSETQ. The CDR3 runs 14 residues. Trimming cost V 3 bases and J 1 base, with 11 bases left between them. CDR3 nucleotide sequence: TGCGCCAGCAGCTCCCGGTGGAATTCCTACGAGCAGTACTTC. It encodes CASSSRWNSYEQYF.

The V and J genes are TRBV30 and TRBJ2-1; a weak D match, TRBD2 (8 bases). CDR1 is GTSNPN, CDR2 SVGIG, per germline (reference sequence). CDR3 length equals 17 residues. V was shortened by 3 bases and J by 0 bases, with 18 bases between the two germline ends. CDR3 nucleotide sequence: TGTGCCTGGAGGGTAAAAGCGGGGGACAGCTCCTACAATGAGCAGTTCTTC. This gives the protein CAWRVKAGDSSYNEQFF.

In this sample, this clonotype turned up once. The rearrangement uses TRBV10-3 and TRBJ2-3; 10 nucleotides match TRBD1. CDR3 length equals 16 residues. CDR1 is ENHRY and CDR2 is SYGVKD in the germline V gene. V was clipped by 6 bases and J by 1 base; unmatched bases: 7. The CDR3 nucleotides read TGTGCCATCAGCACCGGGACAGGGGTAGGCACAGATACGCAGTATTTT. Translating gives CAISTGTGVGTDTQYF.

The genes are TRBV20-1 and TRBJ2-1; D possibly corresponds to TRBD2 (5 bases). Deletions cut 2 bases from V and 10 bases from J, with 15 bases between. Looked up from germline, CDR1 is DFQATT and CDR2 is SNEGSKA (reference sequence). The CDR3 contains 13 residues. The CDR3 nucleotides are TGCAGTGCTAGAATGGGCGGGCTACCGGAGCAGTTCTTC. This codes for CSARMGGLPEQFF.

There are a few counts of this clonotype. The chain is built from TRBV7-6 and TRBJ2-1, with D unresolved. Trimming took off 5 bases at V and 2 bases at J, with 16 bases between the two ends. The germline gives CDR1 SGHVS, CDR2 FNYEAQ. The CDR3 totals 16 residues. CDR3 in DNA: TGTGCCAGCAGCCAGGAACACCTCCGCCCCTACAATGAGCAGTTCTTC. Its translation is CASSQEHLRPYNEQFF.

This chain uses TRBV20-1 with TRBJ2-1; D is undetermined. The CDR3 spans 13 residues. Trimming took 4 bases from V and 10 from J, leaving 17 bases between them. Germline V gene lookup returns CDR1 DFQATT and CDR2 SNEGSKA (reference sequence). The CDR3 sequence is CSATVSITKEQFF. The CDR3 nucleotides are TGCAGTGCTACAGTAAGCATAACCAAAGAGCAGTTCTTC.

This rearrangement joins TRBV7-2 to TRBJ2-5; a possible D gene is TRBD1 (6 bases). The germline V gene has CDR1 SGHTA and CDR2 FQGNSA. CDR3 length: 12 residues. V lost 5 bases, J lost 5 bases, and 9 bases lay in between. CDR3 protein: CASSGDRETQYF. In nucleotides, the CDR3 is TGTGCCAGCAGCGGAGACAGGGAGACCCAGTACTTC.

This clonotype has a single count. J is TRBJ2-1 and V is TRBV11-2; maybe TRBD2 (6 bases). V shed 0 bases and J shed 5 bases, with 14 bases lying between them. The germline V gene encodes CDR1 SGHAT and CDR2 FQNNGV. The CDR3 contains 16 residues. The CDR3, as DNA: TGTGCCAGCAGCTTAGATGTAGGCGGCGGGAACAATGAGCAGTTCTTC. Its protein product is CASSLDVGGGNNEQFF.